The source of this TCR beta chain is a study of cytomegalovirus exposure and HLA in healthy donors. PCR was performed using 60 Vbeta and 13 Jbeta primers. Generated by immunoSEQ multiplex PCR, the TCRdb table keeps only in-frame clones and is missing some. The table for this sample gives around 39,000 clones. Samples came from healthy bone marrow donors. Study-level findings and limits: No immune exposure information besides CMV serostatus was available. Productive rates of about 90% or about 30% were seen for most TCR beta V segments in an earlier analysis. Listed as cytomegalovirus-associated were more than 150 TCR beta chains.

Germline assignment: CDR1 SGHRS and CDR2 YFSETQ. CDR3 length: 14 amino acids. J was trimmed by 7 bases and V by 4 bases; bases with no gene match: 9. A note on this clone: As yet, its antigen is unknown.

The source material was PBMCs. This receptor was taken from a male donor in good health and CMV-seronegative. The chain recombines TRBV5-1 with TRBJ1-2, with TRBD1 matching over 8 bases. CDR3 in amino acids: CASSPWTGSSGYTF. The CDR3 DNA reads as TGCGCCAGCAGCCCCTGGACAGGGAGCTCTGGCTACACCTTC.